Below, 23 T cell receptor beta chains from the same sample are listed, as sequenced in a study of cytomegalovirus exposure and HLA in healthy donors. PCR primers comprised 60 Vbeta and 13 Jbeta primers. Only in-frame clones appear in the TCRdb table, and some are missing; sequencing was by immunoSEQ multiplex PCR. This sample carries roughly 200,000 clones, 85% of them seen once, and the ten largest clones take less than 2.5%. Sequences were obtained from PBMCs. Source of these receptors: a woman aged 45-59 years in good health and CMV-seronegative.

The gene calls are TRBV19 and TRBJ1-1, with 8 bases matching TRBD1. The V gene end was trimmed by 5 bases and the J gene end by 2 bases; junction bases not matched to a gene: 7. Germline V lookup: CDR1 LNHDA, CDR2 SQIVND (reference sequence). CDR3 length: 15 amino acids. CDR3 sequence: CASSERQGSNTEAFF. The CDR3 DNA is TGTGCCAGTAGTGAAAGACAGGGGTCAAACACTGAAGCTTTCTTT. Using reference TRBV19 and TRBJ1-1 for the parts outside the CDR3, the full variable domain is DGGITQSPKYLFRKEGQNVTLSCEQNLNHDAMYWYRQDPGQGLRLIYYSQIVNDFQKGDIAEGYSVSREKKESFPLTVTSAQKNPTAFYLCASSERQGSNTEAFFGQGTRLTVV.

The chain has TRBV28 and TRBJ2-2, with 9 nucleotides matching TRBD2. The CDR3 runs 15 residues. Trimming took 5 bases from V and 7 from J; bases not matched to a gene: 8. CDR1 is MDHEN, CDR2 SYDVKM, per germline. The DNA for the CDR3 is TGTGCCAGCAGTATAGCGGGAGTCCGTGGCGGGGAGCTGTTTTTT. It translates to CASSIAGVRGGELFF.

CDR3 amino acids: CASIFQSNQPQHF. The CDR3 nucleotides read TGTGCCAGCATCTTCCAGTCCAATCAGCCCCAGCATTTT. The chain recombines TRBV6-5 with TRBJ1-5; D is unclear. From germline, CDR1 is MNHEY and CDR2 SVGAGI. This CDR3 is built from 13 residues. Trimming left V 7 bases short and J 3 bases short, with 10 bases between.

V and J are TRBV28 and TRBJ1-4; 10 nucleotides match TRBD1. The trim removed 5 bases at V and 3 bases at J, leaving 15 bases unmatched. This CDR3 has 19 residues. Germline V lookup: CDR1 MDHEN, CDR2 SYDVKM. The CDR3 loop reads CASSPGQGGYYGSNEKLFF. The CDR3 nucleotides read TGTGCCAGCAGTCCAGGACAGGGGGGATATTACGGGTCTAATGAAAAACTGTTTTTT.

The J gene is TRBJ1-5, the V gene TRBV2; D is unclear. CDR3 length: 14 residues. Germline V lookup: CDR1 SNHLY, CDR2 FYNNEI. The germline V and J ends were trimmed by 4 bases and 6 bases, with 13 bases remaining between them. CDR3 coding DNA: TGTGCCAGCAGTGGGCAACAGTTAGTTCAGCCCCAGCATTTT. This encodes CASSGQQLVQPQHF.

The CDR3 loop reads CASSPNRQGGEKLFF. The CDR3 nucleotides read TGTGCCAGCAGCCCCAACCGACAGGGAGGTGAAAAACTGTTTTTT. The V gene is TRBV2, the J gene TRBJ1-4, with 7 bases matching TRBD1. CDR3 length equals 15 residues. CDR1 and CDR2 (germline): SNHLY, FYNNEI. V gave up 6 bases and J gave up 7 bases; unmatched junction bases: 11. Drawing the rest from reference TRBV2 and TRBJ1-4, the complete variable domain is EPEVTQTPSHQVTQMGQEVILRCVPISNHLYFYWYRQILGQKVEFLVSFYNNEISEKSEIFDDQFSVERPDGSNFTLKIRSTKLEDSAMYFCASSPNRQGGEKLFFGSGTQLSVL.

The V gene is TRBV7-2, the J gene TRBJ1-5; D unresolved. V was trimmed by 4 bases and J by 6 bases, leaving 13 bases between them. The CDR3 runs to 14 residues. CDR1 is SGHTA, CDR2 FQGNSA, per germline. CDR3 amino acids: CASSSSRGFQPQHF. The CDR3 DNA reads as TGTGCCAGCAGCTCTTCCCGCGGCTTTCAGCCCCAGCATTTT. Combining the CDR3 with reference TRBV7-2 and TRBJ1-5 gives the whole variable domain GAGVSQSPSNKVTEKGKDVELRCDPISGHTALYWYRQSLGQGLEFLIYFQGNSAPDKSGLPSDRFSAERTGGSVSTLTIQRTQQEDSAVYLCASSSSRGFQPQHFGDGTRLSIL.

In its sample, this clone was seen a few times. This sample includes further DNA sequences coding for the same CDR3. V gene TRBV4-3 combines with J gene TRBJ1-1; D is unclear. Trimming removed 0 bases from V and 1 base from J, with 3 bases in between. The CDR3 runs 13 residues. Germline V CDR1 and CDR2: LGHNA, YSLEER. CDR3: CASSQDRNTEAFF. CDR3 DNA sequence: TGCGCCAGCAGCCAAGACAGGAACACTGAAGCTTTCTTT.

The gene calls are TRBV18 and TRBJ2-5; 7 bases agree with TRBD1. The trim removed 2 bases at V and 3 bases at J, leaving 9 bases unmatched. The germline gives CDR1 KGHSH, CDR2 LQKENI. The CDR3 length is 16 residues. As DNA, the CDR3 is TGTGCCAGCTCACCAGGCCGAGGGACAGTGGAAGAGACCCAGTACTTC. This codes for CASSPGRGTVEETQYF.

The chain employs TRBV30 and TRBJ2-5, with 8 bases identical to TRBD2. The CDR3 is 12 residues long. Looked up from germline, CDR1 is GTSNPN and CDR2 is SVGIG (reference sequence). Trimming removed 4 bases from V and 7 bases from J; junction bases left unmatched: 5. The CDR3 region is CAWTPGGGTQYF. The CDR3 nucleotides read TGTGCCTGGACCCCCGGGGGGGGGACCCAGTACTTC.

This clone was picked up one time. This CDR3 is CAWSLGVGADTQYF. CDR3 nucleotide sequence: TGTGCCTGGAGTCTCGGAGTAGGGGCAGATACGCAGTATTTT. This chain uses TRBV30 with TRBJ2-3; perhaps TRBD1 as D (5 bases). The CDR3 spans 14 residues. Trimming stripped 2 bases from V and 4 bases from J, with 13 bases between. The germline V gene encodes CDR1 GTSNPN and CDR2 SVGIG (reference sequence). Variable domain in full (rest from reference TRBV30 and TRBJ2-3): SQTIHQWPATLVQPVGSPLSLECTVEGTSNPNLYWYRQAAGRGLQLLFYSVGIGQISSEVPQNLSASRPQDRQFILSSKKLLLSDSGFYLCAWSLGVGADTQYFGPGTRLTVL.

The chain employs TRBV7-2 and TRBJ2-7, with TRBD1 as a possible D gene (6 bases). V lost 5 bases, J lost 5 bases, and 19 bases lay in between. CDR1 SGHTA and CDR2 FQGNSA come from the germline V gene. The CDR3 spans 15 residues. Written as DNA, the CDR3 is TGTGCCAGCAGCGCCCGGGTAGGGGGAACTAACGAGCAGTACTTC. Its translation is CASSARVGGTNEQYF.

The chain links TRBV5-1 to TRBJ2-1; 11 bases fit TRBD2. The CDR3 extends over 16 amino acids. The ends lost 4 bases at V and 5 bases at J; junction bases unmatched: 8. CDR1 SGHRS and CDR2 YFSETQ come from the germline V gene. The CDR3 protein is CASSPQTSGANNEQFF. Here the CDR3 DNA reads TGCGCCAGCAGCCCCCAGACTAGCGGGGCGAACAATGAGCAGTTCTTC. Full variable domain (remainder filled in from reference TRBV5-1 and TRBJ2-1): KAGVTQTPRYLIKTRGQQVTLSCSPISGHRSVSWYQQTPGQGLQFLFEYFSETQRNKGNFPGRFSGRQFSNSRSEMNVSTLELGDSALYLCASSPQTSGANNEQFFGPGTRLTVL.

This chain uses TRBV10-2 with TRBJ1-4; 7 bases are shared with TRBD1. The CDR3 spans 14 residues. Germline V CDR1 and CDR2: WSHSY, SAAADI. Trimming removed 6 bases from V and 8 bases from J; junction bases left unmatched: 9. Here the CDR3 reads CASSARGAVEKLFF. CDR3 DNA: TGCGCCAGCAGCGCCAGGGGGGCCGTAGAAAAACTGTTTTTT.

There are a few counts of this clone. This chain uses TRBV16 with TRBJ1-4; TRBD1 agrees at 8 bases. V trimming: 0 bases; J trimming: 3 bases; junction bases outside the gene matches: 3. The germline gives CDR1 KGHSY, CDR2 FQNENV. CDR3 length: 16 residues. The CDR3 spells CASSQSLTGANEKLFF. For the CDR3, the DNA is TGTGCCAGCAGCCAATCATTGACAGGGGCTAATGAAAAACTGTTTTTT.

The rearrangement links TRBV10-1 to TRBJ2-3; the match to TRBD2 covers 9 bases. The CDR3 loop spans 16 amino acids. After removal of 5 bases from V and 2 bases from J, the junction contained 8 bases not matched to a gene. CDR1 and CDR2 (germline): WNHNN, SYGVQD (reference sequence). CDR3 protein: CASSPGLAILTDTQYF. The CDR3 DNA follows: TGCGCCAGCAGTCCGGGACTAGCCATTCTCACAGATACGCAGTATTTT.

The rearrangement uses TRBV7-9 and TRBJ1-2, with 9 bases lining up with TRBD1. This CDR3 region has 14 residues. The V segment lost 4 bases and the J segment 6 bases; nucleotides outside the gene matches: 6. Germline CDR1 and CDR2: SEHNR and FQNEAQ (reference sequence). In DNA form, the CDR3 reads TGTGCCAGCAGCTCAAGACAGGGGGTTGATGGCTACACCTTC. Residues: CASSSRQGVDGYTF. The variable domain in full, completed from reference TRBV7-9 and TRBJ1-2, reads DTGVSQNPRHKITKRGQNVTFRCDPISEHNRLYWYRQTLGQGPEFLTYFQNEAQLEKSRLLSDRFSAERPKGSFSTLEIQRTEQGDSAMYLCASSSRQGVDGYTFGSGTRLTVV.

The CDR3, as DNA: TGCGCCAGCAGCCGCCTATTCCAGGACTTGCCGACGCAGTATTTT. It encodes CASSRLFQDLPTQYF. The rearrangement uses TRBV4-1 and TRBJ2-3; weak D call: TRBD2 (5 bases). This CDR3 has 15 residues. Trimming took off 4 bases at V and 9 bases at J, with 20 bases between the two ends. The germline CDR1 and CDR2 sequences are MGHRA and YSYEKL.

The chain employs TRBV2 and TRBJ1-5; D unresolved. The CDR3 length is 14 residues. V gave up 8 bases and J gave up 7 bases, with 18 bases separating them. CDR1 and CDR2 (germline): SNHLY, FYNNEI. This CDR3 reads CASLGVSPGQPQHF. CDR3 nucleotide sequence: TGTGCCAGCTTAGGTGTGAGTCCGGGGCAGCCCCAGCATTTT.

V gene TRBV12-5 combines with J gene TRBJ2-3, with TRBD2 identical over 8 bases. Germline V gene sequence: CDR1 LGHNT, CDR2 FRNRAP. The CDR3 has 13 residues. Unmatched junction bases numbered 5, after V lost 7 bases and J lost 5 bases. Here the CDR3 reads CASEAGAGDTQYF. In DNA form, the CDR3 reads TGTGCTAGTGAAGCGGGAGCCGGAGATACGCAGTATTTT.

This clone has more than one count but fewer than ten. This chain joins TRBV7-2 and TRBJ1-1, with 7 nucleotides matching TRBD1. There are 12 residues in the CDR3. The germline gives CDR1 SGHTA, CDR2 FQGNSA. With 5 bases clipped from V and 10 bases from J, the junction kept 7 bases outside the gene matches. The CDR3, as DNA: TGTGCCAGCAGCGTAGACAGGGTGGGAGCTTTCTTT. Its translation: CASSVDRVGAFF. Complete variable domain (other parts from reference TRBV7-2 and TRBJ1-1): GAGVSQSPSNKVTEKGKDVELRCDPISGHTALYWYRQSLGQGLEFLIYFQGNSAPDKSGLPSDRFSAERTGGSVSTLTIQRTQQEDSAVYLCASSVDRVGAFFGQGTRLTVV.

The chain combines TRBV29-1 with TRBJ2-5; 7 bases agree with TRBD2. The CDR3 totals 13 residues. The germline CDR1 and CDR2 sequences are SQVTM and ANQGSEA. Trimming at V came to 7 bases and at J to 5 bases, leaving 10 bases not matched to a gene. The DNA of the CDR3 is TGCAGCGCCGCGACTAGCCCCAGGGAGACCCAGTACTTC. Its protein product is CSAATSPRETQYF.

CDR3 nucleotide sequence: TGTGCCAGCAGCTATTCCCCCAGCGGGACGTATAGGCAGTACTTC. Encoded protein: CASSYSPSGTYRQYF. The chain combines TRBV13 with TRBJ2-7, with TRBD2 matching 7 bases. The germline V gene has CDR1 PRHDT and CDR2 FYEKMQ (reference sequence). V lost 4 bases, J lost 9 bases, and 15 bases stayed unmatched. The CDR3 runs to 15 residues.